Shown below are 28 T cell receptor beta chains from a single sample sequenced in a study of shared clonotypes between healthy human individuals. TCRdb keeps only in-frame clones here, not all; method: immunoSEQ multiplex PCR. The profile shows some 1.1 million clones, approximately 80% of them singletons. The sample consisted of memory CD4+ T cells from PBMCs. Subset in this sample: CD45RA-negative fraction. These receptors were obtained from a man aged 18 to 29 in good health. Some clones in this sample may be carry-over from other donors' samples.

In its sample, this clone was seen a few times. This chain uses TRBV28 with TRBJ2-7; D is perhaps TRBD1 (6 bases). The V gene's germline CDR1 is MDHEN and CDR2 SYDVKM. CDR3 length equals 18 residues. V lost 5 bases to trimming and J lost 0 bases, with 23 bases between them. Here the CDR3 reads CASSPTWGQPDSSYEQYF. The CDR3 DNA is TGTGCCAGCAGTCCCACCTGGGGGCAGCCGGACAGCTCCTACGAGCAGTACTTC.

The rearrangement uses TRBV7-8 and TRBJ2-5; 8 bases align to TRBD2. With 0 bases clipped from V and 7 bases from J, the junction kept 4 bases outside the gene matches. This CDR3 comprises 14 residues. In germline, CDR1 is SGHVS, CDR2 FQNEAQ. CDR3 bases: TGTGCCAGCAGCTTAGCGGCGGCGGGAGGGACCCAGTACTTC. Residues: CASSLAAAGGTQYF.

The chain links TRBV28 to TRBJ2-3; no clear D. Trimming cost V 5 bases and J 8 bases, with 17 bases left between them. This CDR3 comprises 14 residues. The germline V gene has CDR1 MDHEN and CDR2 SYDVKM. Here the CDR3 DNA reads TGTGCCAGCAGTACCAACCCAAACCCCGGTACGCAGTATTTT. Protein product: CASSTNPNPGTQYF.

V usage is TRBV5-1 and J usage is TRBJ2-5; 7 nucleotides line up with TRBD1. The CDR3 is made up of 14 amino acids. Unmatched junction bases numbered 4, after V lost 5 bases and J lost 0 bases. Per germline, CDR1 SGHRS and CDR2 YFSETQ. This CDR3 is CASSSGQYQETQYF. The CDR3 DNA reads as TGCGCCAGCAGTTCGGGACAGTACCAAGAGACCCAGTACTTC.

This clone was observed many times. The chain has TRBV18 and TRBJ2-7; perhaps TRBD1 as D (6 bases). Germline loops: CDR1 KGHSH, CDR2 LQKENI. V shed 1 base and J shed 3 bases, with 19 bases lying between them. The CDR3 covers 17 residues. The CDR3 coding sequence is TGTGCCAGCTCACCACTGCCCCCGGGACAAGGCCGCTACGAGCAGTACTTC. As protein: CASSPLPPGQGRYEQYF.

The chain has TRBV7-9 and TRBJ1-2, with D perhaps TRBD1 (5 bases). CDR3 length: 15 amino acids. Germline values: CDR1 SEHNR, CDR2 FQNEAQ (reference sequence). V was shortened by 4 bases and J by 6 bases, with 18 bases between the two germline ends. The CDR3 DNA reads as TGTGCCAGCAGCTCGTCCGGGACGCCCGGCAATGGCTACACCTTC. This translates into CASSSSGTPGNGYTF.

This clone was found once. The same CDR3 is also encoded by other DNA sequences in this sample. CDR3 protein: CASSRTETQYF. In DNA, the CDR3 is TGTGCCAGCAGCCGGACGGAGACCCAGTACTTC. The chain is built from TRBV7-9 and TRBJ2-5; D not resolved. CDR3 size: 11 residues. Trimming stripped 5 bases from V and 5 bases from J, with 6 bases between. The germline V gene has CDR1 SEHNR and CDR2 FQNEAQ (reference sequence).

The chain uses TRBV5-1 and TRBJ2-3; tentatively, D is TRBD1 (5 bases). The CDR3 runs 14 residues. CDR1 SGHRS and CDR2 YFSETQ come from the germline V gene. Trimming took off 4 bases at V and 1 base at J, with 10 bases between the two ends. The CDR3 sequence: CASSPRQRTDTQYF. The CDR3 region has the DNA TGCGCCAGCAGCCCTCGACAGCGCACAGATACGCAGTATTTT. The whole variable domain, remainder taken from reference TRBV5-1 and TRBJ2-3, is KAGVTQTPRYLIKTRGQQVTLSCSPISGHRSVSWYQQTPGQGLQFLFEYFSETQRNKGNFPGRFSGRQFSNSRSEMNVSTLELGDSALYLCASSPRQRTDTQYFGPGTRLTVL.

The chain uses TRBV9 and TRBJ2-3, with 11 bases lining up with TRBD2. Germline CDR1 and CDR2: SGDLS and YYNGEE. Trimming cost V 0 bases and J 6 bases; bases outside gene matches: 12. This CDR3 contains 18 residues. CDR3 loop: CASSVGNSGRAWADTQYF. For the CDR3, the DNA is TGTGCCAGCAGCGTAGGAAATAGCGGGAGGGCATGGGCCGATACGCAGTATTTT.

This clone was detected a few times. The V and J genes are TRBV5-1 and TRBJ2-5; D unresolved. Germline V gives CDR1 SGHRS, CDR2 YFSETQ. Trimming removed 4 bases at V and 0 bases at J, with 4 bases between. The CDR3 is made up of 12 amino acids. CDR3 in DNA: TGCGCCAGCAGCCTGTACCAAGAGACCCAGTACTTC. Amino acids: CASSLYQETQYF.

The CDR3 bases are TGTGCCAGCAGCAGCCGACTCCTAGCGGGAGGGCCAAATGAGCAGTTCTTC. Encoded protein: CASSSRLLAGGPNEQFF. The genes are TRBV9 and TRBJ2-1, with 12 bases aligning to TRBD2. The germline CDR1 and CDR2 sequences are SGDLS and YYNGEE. V lost 4 bases to trimming and J lost 7 bases; unmatched junction nucleotides: 12. This CDR3 is built from 17 residues.

The J gene is TRBJ1-4, the V gene TRBV7-3; the D gene is possibly TRBD1 (6 bases). Between the trimmed V and J ends, which lost 5 bases and 3 bases, there was a span of 13 bases. This CDR3 has 15 amino acids. Germline CDR1 reads SGHTA; CDR2 reads FQGTGA. The CDR3 spells CASSPTGQANEKLFF. In nucleotides, the CDR3 is TGTGCCAGCAGCCCTACAGGGCAGGCTAATGAAAAACTGTTTTTT.

V gene TRBV4-2 combines with J gene TRBJ2-1; possibly TRBD1 or TRBD2 for D (5 bases each). Deletions cut 1 base from V and 15 bases from J, with 16 bases between. The germline V gene has CDR1 LGHNA and CDR2 YNFKEQ. The CDR3 length is 13 residues. The DNA of the CDR3 is TGTGCCAGCAGCCAAGTGGGGACCACGAGGCGGTTCTTC. This sequence encodes CASSQVGTTRRFF.

A single count supports this clone. The chain couples TRBV28 to TRBJ1-1; the D gene is possibly TRBD1 (5 bases). The length of the CDR3 is 14 residues. V gave up 9 bases and J gave up 1 base, with 15 bases separating them. Germline V gene lookup returns CDR1 MDHEN and CDR2 SYDVKM. This CDR3 reads CASHVGGSNTEAFF. DNA of the CDR3: TGTGCCAGTCACGTTGGGGGTTCGAACACTGAAGCTTTCTTT.

The rearrangement links TRBV7-9 to TRBJ2-7, with a possible D match to TRBD2 (6 bases). Trimming took 2 bases from V and 0 from J, leaving 11 bases between them. The CDR3 consists of 15 residues. Per the germline V gene, CDR1 is SEHNR and CDR2 is FQNEAQ (reference sequence). The CDR3, as DNA: TGTGCCAGCAGCTTAAGGGCGGGGAGCTCCTACGAGCAGTACTTC. Its protein is CASSLRAGSSYEQYF.

The rearrangement uses TRBV5-1 and TRBJ1-3; unclear D gene. Trimming stripped 4 bases from V and 4 bases from J, with 12 bases between. Germline loops: CDR1 SGHRS, CDR2 YFSETQ. CDR3 length: 14 residues. CDR3 in amino acids: CASSESGVGNTIYF. The CDR3 coding sequence is TGCGCCAGCAGCGAATCCGGGGTCGGAAACACCATATATTTT. The full variable domain, completed using reference TRBV5-1 and TRBJ1-3, is KAGVTQTPRYLIKTRGQQVTLSCSPISGHRSVSWYQQTPGQGLQFLFEYFSETQRNKGNFPGRFSGRQFSNSRSEMNVSTLELGDSALYLCASSESGVGNTIYFGEGSWLTVV.

V usage is TRBV27 and J usage is TRBJ2-7; tentatively, D is TRBD1 (6 bases). Germline V gene lookup returns CDR1 MNHEY and CDR2 SMNVEV (reference sequence). Between the trimmed V and J ends, which lost 5 bases and 4 bases, there was a span of 18 bases. This CDR3 spans 15 amino acids. CDR3 in amino acids: CASSLGGRPPYEQYF. CDR3 coding DNA: TGTGCCAGCAGTCTAGGGGGTAGGCCTCCTTACGAGCAGTACTTC.

V usage is TRBV7-2 and J usage is TRBJ2-1; 7 bases match TRBD2. Germline V gene data show CDR1 as SGHTA and CDR2 as FQGNSA. The J segment lost 4 bases and the V segment lost 5 bases, leaving 11 bases of the junction unmatched. The CDR3 covers 16 residues. CDR3 sequence: CASSLEAAGLYNEQFF. CDR3 bases: TGTGCCAGCAGCCTAGAAGCAGCGGGACTGTACAATGAGCAGTTCTTC.

In its sample, this clone was seen many times. The rearrangement joins TRBV7-6 to TRBJ2-2; no firm D call. V was pared by 4 bases and J by 5 bases, with 11 bases between. This CDR3 has 14 amino acids. Germline values: CDR1 SGHVS, CDR2 FNYEAQ. The CDR3 nucleotides are TGTGCCAGCAGCTCGATAGAGCCAACCGGGGAGCTGTTTTTT. It is translated as CASSSIEPTGELFF.

The chain employs TRBV5-1 and TRBJ2-3, with D perhaps matching TRBD1 (5 bases). The germline V gene has CDR1 SGHRS and CDR2 YFSETQ. V dropped 1 base and J dropped 6 bases, with 12 bases sitting between them. The CDR3 runs to 14 residues. CDR3 nucleotide sequence: TGCGCCAGCAGCTTGTCGTCAGGGTCTGATACGCAGTATTTT. Protein: CASSLSSGSDTQYF.

V and J are TRBV9 and TRBJ2-1; 9 nucleotides agree with TRBD2. Germline CDR1 SGDLS, CDR2 YYNGEE. V shed 0 bases and J 8 bases; nucleotides not matched to a gene: 3. The CDR3 spans 14 residues. The CDR3 DNA reads as TGTGCCAGCAGCGTAGGTAGCGGGAGCTATGAGCAGTTCTTC. Translated, it gives CASSVGSGSYEQFF.

The V and J genes are TRBV5-1 and TRBJ2-2; 11 bases align to TRBD2. The CDR3 is made up of 16 amino acids. The V gene's germline CDR1 is SGHRS and CDR2 YFSETQ. With V trimmed by 5 bases and J by 3 bases, 6 bases remained unmatched. Here the CDR3 reads CASRNLAGGHTGELFF. CDR3 in DNA: TGCGCCAGCAGGAATCTAGCGGGAGGCCACACCGGGGAGCTGTTTTTT.

The chain combines TRBV28 with TRBJ1-3; tentatively, D is TRBD1 (5 bases). Trimming removed 2 bases at V and 0 bases at J, with 11 bases between. From germline, CDR1 is MDHEN and CDR2 SYDVKM. The CDR3 totals 16 residues. This CDR3 is CASSLIGASSGNTIYF. The CDR3, as DNA: TGTGCCAGCAGTTTAATTGGGGCCAGCTCTGGAAACACCATATATTTT.

V usage is TRBV5-6 and J usage is TRBJ2-6; 8 bases agree with TRBD1. Trimming cost V 4 bases and J 1 base; bases outside gene matches: 4. The CDR3 contains 16 residues. The germline gives CDR1 SGHDT, CDR2 YYEEEE. The CDR3 coding sequence is TGTGCCAGCAGCCCTTACAGGGGGTCTGGGGCCAACGTCCTGACTTTC. This sequence encodes CASSPYRGSGANVLTF.

This sequence joins TRBV6-6 and TRBJ1-2; D ambiguous. The CDR3 contains 14 residues. From germline, CDR1 is MNHNY and CDR2 SVGAGI (reference sequence). V lost 3 bases to trimming and J lost 8 bases, with 16 bases between them. CDR3: CASSYSGGEGGYTF. The DNA of the CDR3 is TGTGCCAGCAGTTATTCTGGTGGGGAGGGAGGCTACACCTTC.

This clone was observed a handful of times. V usage is TRBV5-1 and J usage is TRBJ1-3; D remains ambiguous. CDR1 is SGHRS, CDR2 YFSETQ, per germline. This CDR3 comprises 15 residues. Trimming took off 2 bases at V and 4 bases at J, with 13 bases between the two ends. The CDR3 nucleotides are TGCGCCAGCAGCTTATCGGTGCAAGACGGAAACACCATATATTTT. This sequence encodes CASSLSVQDGNTIYF.

CDR3 in DNA: TGCAGCGTATTTGGGCCAGCCTCCTACGAGCAGTACTTC. It yields the protein CSVFGPASYEQYF. This chain uses TRBV29-1 with TRBJ2-7; no reliable D call. The CDR3 has 13 residues. Germline values: CDR1 SQVTM, CDR2 ANQGSEA. Trimming stripped 6 bases from V and 0 bases from J, with 12 bases between.

The V call is TRBV2, the J call TRBJ1-5; no definite D call. V dropped 3 bases and J dropped 3 bases, with 12 bases sitting between them. Germline-derived CDR1 and CDR2 are SNHLY and FYNNEI. The CDR3 totals 15 residues. The CDR3 coding sequence is TGTGCCAGCAGTGATTTGTCCGGCGACAATCAGCCCCAGCATTTT. This sequence encodes CASSDLSGDNQPQHF.